This TCR beta chain was identified during a study of blood T cell repertoires in COVID-19. Germline assignment: CDR1 SGHTS and CDR2 YDEGEE. CDR3 size: 17 residues. Trimming left V 4 bases short and J 0 bases short, with 14 bases between. Some clones are missing from TCRdb's copy, which holds only in-frame ones; the method was immunoSEQ multiplex PCR. The sample shows about 220,000 clones, roughly 89% of them seen only once. Sequenced: PBMCs or T cells enriched from blood (not recorded which). The genes are TRBV5-8 and TRBJ1-6, with a tentative D call TRBD1 (6 bases). The TCR was taken from a man aged 30 to 39 who had been exposed to COVID-19. CDR3: CASSPAKDSSYNSPLHF. CDR3 coding DNA: TGTGCCAGCAGCCCCGCGAAGGACAGCTCCTATAATTCACCCCTCCACTTT.